The clone carrying this T cell receptor (beta chain) has more than one count but fewer than ten. Its antigen remains unidentified. TCRbeta library preparation incorporated unique molecular identifiers. TCRdb reanalysed the PCR reads using MiXCR and keeps one entry per CDR3 protein. The table lists about 460,000 distinct CDR3 sequences, roughly 10% of them singletons, with approximately 15% in the top ten. The sample belongs to a study of T-cell reconstitution after alpha-beta-depleted transplantation in children. Study-wide results and caveats: T-cell numbers and diversity, one year after transplant, stemmed largely from T cells that were newly produced.

Germline V gives CDR1 SQVTM, CDR2 ANQGSEA. V trimming: 8 bases; J trimming: 5 bases; junction bases outside the gene matches: 11. CDR3 length: 13 amino acids. Sequenced material: PBMCs, mostly from graft donor cells, taken 180 days after TCRalphabeta/CD19-depleted stem cell transplant. This chain connects TRBV29-1 to TRBJ2-5; 7 bases align to TRBD2. The origin of this receptor is a female patient under 10 years old who had a stem cell transplant for aplastic anemia, so the T cells may come from the graft donor. CDR3 region: CSMTSLNEETQYF. CDR3 DNA: TGCAGCATGACTAGCTTGAATGAGGAGACCCAGTACTTC.